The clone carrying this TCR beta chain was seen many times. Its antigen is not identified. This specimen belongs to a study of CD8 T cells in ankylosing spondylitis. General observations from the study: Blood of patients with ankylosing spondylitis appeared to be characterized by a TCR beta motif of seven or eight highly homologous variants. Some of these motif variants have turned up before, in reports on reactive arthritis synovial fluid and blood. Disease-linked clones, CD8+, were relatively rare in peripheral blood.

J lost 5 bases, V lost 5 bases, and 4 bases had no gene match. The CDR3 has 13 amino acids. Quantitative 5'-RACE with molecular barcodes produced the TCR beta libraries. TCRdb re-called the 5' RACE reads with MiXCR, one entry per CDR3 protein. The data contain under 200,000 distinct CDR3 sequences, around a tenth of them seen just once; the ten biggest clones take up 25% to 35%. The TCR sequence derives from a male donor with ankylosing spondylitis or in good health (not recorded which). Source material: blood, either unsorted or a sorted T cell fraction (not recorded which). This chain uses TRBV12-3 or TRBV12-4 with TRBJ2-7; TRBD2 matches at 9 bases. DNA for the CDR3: TGTGCCAGCAGTCTTAGCGGGGGAAACGAGCAGTACTTC. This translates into CASSLSGGNEQYF.